This TCR beta chain was sequenced for a study of response to subunit inactivated influenza vaccine. In its sample, this clonotype was seen many times. No antigen is known for it. General observations from the study: Each seasonal influenza vaccination, the authors suggested, recruits few new T cells.

The germline gives CDR1 SGHTA, CDR2 FQGNSA. V was shortened by 1 base and J by 0 bases, with 10 bases between the two germline ends. The CDR3 totals 16 residues. TCRdb ran MiXCR on the RT-PCR reads and lists one entry per CDR3 protein. The sample has 610,000 or so distinct CDR3 sequences, 14% seen once. The TCR sequence derives from a man aged 50 to 59 who received an inactivated influenza vaccine. This material consisted of PBMCs from blood, taken roughly 12 days after vaccination. V gene TRBV7-2 combines with J gene TRBJ1-5; tentatively, D is TRBD1 (5 bases). The CDR3 sequence: CASSLGSGYSNQPQHF. DNA for the CDR3: TGTGCCAGCAGCTTAGGCTCAGGGTATAGCAATCAGCCCCAGCATTTT.